This T cell receptor beta chain was identified during a study of CD8 T cells in Susac syndrome. Study-wide results and caveats: None of the CD4+ T cell repertoires in Susac syndrome showed clonal expansion.

The CDR3 totals 14 residues. Germline CDR1 SNHLY, CDR2 FYNNEI. The V end was cut by 0 bases, the J end by 5 bases, with 10 bases between. Points on this clonotype: The antigen is undetermined.

Roughly 0.45 to 1 ug RNA was reverse transcribed with random hexamers. Amplification of the TCR beta CDR3 was carried out by immunoSEQ multiplex PCR, which spanned a total of 54 Vbeta and 13 Jbeta segments. TCRdb itself ran the immunoSEQ multiplex PCR reads through MiXCR, one entry per CDR3 protein. The sample has roughly 140,000 distinct CDR3 sequences, roughly 95% seen once; the top ten hold roughly 0.15%. TCR beta from blood CD8+ and CD4+ T cells was sequenced. Negative isolation yielded the CD8+ and CD4+ T cells, while FACS enriched the TEMRA cells. Sequences were obtained from CD4+ T cells from PBMCs. The chain uses TRBV2 and TRBJ2-5; D not resolved. The TCR sequence derives from a human donor with Susac syndrome. The CDR3 loop is CASSEALSWETQYF. As DNA, the CDR3 is TGTGCCAGCAGTGAAGCCCTCAGTTGGGAGACCCAGTACTTC.